The 11 T cell receptor beta chains below come from one sample, sequenced in a study of T cells after yellow fever vaccination. TCRdb redid the calling of the 5' RACE reads with MiXCR, one entry per CDR3 protein. The data contain under 300,000 distinct CDR3 sequences, roughly 7.2% of them singletons. Sequencing used CD4+ T cells sorted from PBMCs, obtained 15 days after the yellow fever booster vaccination. Source of these receptors: a man aged 30 to 45 who received the YFV17D yellow fever vaccine.

As regards this clonotype: The junction differs from germline at one of its ends, possibly a read error. The genes are TRBV20-1 and TRBJ2-1; 7 bases are shared with TRBD2. Germline V gives CDR1 DFQATT, CDR2 SNEGSKA (reference sequence). This CDR3 contains 16 residues. For the CDR3, the DNA is TGCAGTGCTAGAGATCTGGCGGGAGCCTCCTACAATGAGCAGCTCTTC. Its protein product is CSARDLAGASYNEQLF.

This clonotype was picked up a small number of times. This chain connects TRBV9 to TRBJ2-7, with a weak D call TRBD2 (6 bases). The CDR3 runs to 16 residues. CDR1 and CDR2 (germline): SGDLS, YYNGEE. V was trimmed by 0 bases and J by 4 bases, leaving 17 bases between them. CDR3 residues: CASSVVWDPGVYEQYF. The CDR3 nucleotides are TGTGCCAGCAGCGTAGTCTGGGACCCGGGAGTTTACGAGCAGTACTTC. Supplemented by reference TRBV9 and TRBJ2-7, the full variable domain reads DSGVTQTPKHLITATGQRVTLRCSPRSGDLSVYWYQQSLDQGLQFLIQYYNGEERAKGNILERFSAQQFPDLHSELNLSSLELGDSALYFCASSVVWDPGVYEQYFGPGTRLTVT.

The V call is TRBV10-2, the J call TRBJ2-5, with D possibly TRBD2 on 6 matching bases. The CDR3 has 13 amino acids. Germline lookup yields CDR1 WSHSY and CDR2 SAAADI. V lost 6 bases and J 5 bases, leaving 13 bases between the germline ends. Written as DNA, the CDR3 is TGCGCCAGCAGCGTCGGCGCGGGGGAGACCCAGTACTTC. It codes for CASSVGAGETQYF.

This clonotype was picked up many times. The CDR3 here is CASSQDRLRNTQYF. CDR3 sequence (DNA): TGTGCCAGCAGCCAGGACAGGCTGAGGAATACGCAGTATTTT. The V and J genes are TRBV14 and TRBJ2-3, with TRBD1 matching over 7 bases. The germline gives CDR1 SGHDN, CDR2 FVKESK. The V and J ends lost 3 bases and 7 bases, in that order; junction bases with no gene match: 7. This CDR3 region has 14 residues.

The chain joins TRBV7-2 to TRBJ2-1; D is ambiguous. Per germline, CDR1 SGHTA and CDR2 FQGNSA. This CDR3 spans 17 amino acids. Trimming pared 2 bases from V and 0 bases from J, leaving 14 bases between. CDR3 DNA sequence: TGTGCCAGCAGCTTATTGGCCCGGGTTAGCTCCTACAATGAGCAGTTCTTC. It codes for CASSLLARVSSYNEQFF. The complete variable domain, with remaining parts taken from reference TRBV7-2 and TRBJ2-1, reads GAGVSQSPSNKVTEKGKDVELRCDPISGHTALYWYRQSLGQGLEFLIYFQGNSAPDKSGLPSDRFSAERTGGSVSTLTIQRTQQEDSAVYLCASSLLARVSSYNEQFFGPGTRLTVL.

This clonotype was seen only a few times. The chain joins TRBV15 to TRBJ2-7, with 11 positions matching TRBD2. V trimming: 5 bases; J trimming: 4 bases; junction bases outside the gene matches: 7. CDR1 and CDR2 (germline): LNHNV, YYDKDF (reference sequence). This CDR3 comprises 15 residues. CDR3 coding DNA: TGTGCCACCAGCTTCACTAGCGGGAGAGGATACGAGCAGTACTTC. This sequence encodes CATSFTSGRGYEQYF.

The chain combines TRBV5-1 with TRBJ2-2, with a tentative D call TRBD2 (5 bases). The V end was cut by 6 bases, the J end by 3 bases, with 6 bases between. The germline V gene has CDR1 SGHRS and CDR2 YFSETQ. CDR3 length equals 12 residues. The CDR3, as DNA: TGCGCCAGCACCGGGGACACCGGGGAGCTGTTTTTT. Its translation is CASTGDTGELFF.

This clonotype was observed at least ten times. The CDR3 DNA is TGTGCCAGCAGCCCGCAATACGAGCAGTACTTC. It yields the protein CASSPQYEQYF. The J gene is TRBJ2-7, the V gene TRBV7-9; D gene unclear. Germline values: CDR1 SEHNR, CDR2 FQNEAQ (reference sequence). This CDR3 is 11 amino acids long. V was cut by 5 bases and J by 4 bases, with 6 bases left in between.

In its sample, this clonotype was seen a few times. The V gene is TRBV6-2 or TRBV6-3, the J gene TRBJ2-7; 7 positions agree with TRBD2. The CDR3 length is 14 residues. Unmatched junction bases numbered 4, after V lost 1 base and J lost 4 bases. CDR1 and CDR2 (germline): MNHEY, SVGEGT. In nucleotides, the CDR3 is TGTGCCAGCAGTTACTTGAGCGGGACTTACGAGCAGTACTTC. Translating it yields CASSYLSGTYEQYF.

V and J are TRBV20-1 and TRBJ1-1; D unresolved. The length of the CDR3 is 13 residues. V lost 0 bases to trimming and J lost 1 base, with 6 bases between them. The germline gives CDR1 DFQATT, CDR2 SNEGSKA (reference sequence). The CDR3 DNA sequence: TGCAGTGCTAGAGACCTCAAGAACACTGAAGCTTTCTTT. It codes for CSARDLKNTEAFF.

The rearrangement uses TRBV2 and TRBJ2-7, with 10 bases lining up with TRBD2. The V gene end was trimmed by 8 bases and the J gene end by 0 bases; junction bases not matched to a gene: 4. The CDR3 spans 14 residues. Germline V gives CDR1 SNHLY, CDR2 FYNNEI. CDR3 amino acids: CASGRTSGSYEQYF. In DNA form, the CDR3 reads TGTGCCAGCGGGAGGACTAGCGGCTCCTACGAGCAGTACTTC.